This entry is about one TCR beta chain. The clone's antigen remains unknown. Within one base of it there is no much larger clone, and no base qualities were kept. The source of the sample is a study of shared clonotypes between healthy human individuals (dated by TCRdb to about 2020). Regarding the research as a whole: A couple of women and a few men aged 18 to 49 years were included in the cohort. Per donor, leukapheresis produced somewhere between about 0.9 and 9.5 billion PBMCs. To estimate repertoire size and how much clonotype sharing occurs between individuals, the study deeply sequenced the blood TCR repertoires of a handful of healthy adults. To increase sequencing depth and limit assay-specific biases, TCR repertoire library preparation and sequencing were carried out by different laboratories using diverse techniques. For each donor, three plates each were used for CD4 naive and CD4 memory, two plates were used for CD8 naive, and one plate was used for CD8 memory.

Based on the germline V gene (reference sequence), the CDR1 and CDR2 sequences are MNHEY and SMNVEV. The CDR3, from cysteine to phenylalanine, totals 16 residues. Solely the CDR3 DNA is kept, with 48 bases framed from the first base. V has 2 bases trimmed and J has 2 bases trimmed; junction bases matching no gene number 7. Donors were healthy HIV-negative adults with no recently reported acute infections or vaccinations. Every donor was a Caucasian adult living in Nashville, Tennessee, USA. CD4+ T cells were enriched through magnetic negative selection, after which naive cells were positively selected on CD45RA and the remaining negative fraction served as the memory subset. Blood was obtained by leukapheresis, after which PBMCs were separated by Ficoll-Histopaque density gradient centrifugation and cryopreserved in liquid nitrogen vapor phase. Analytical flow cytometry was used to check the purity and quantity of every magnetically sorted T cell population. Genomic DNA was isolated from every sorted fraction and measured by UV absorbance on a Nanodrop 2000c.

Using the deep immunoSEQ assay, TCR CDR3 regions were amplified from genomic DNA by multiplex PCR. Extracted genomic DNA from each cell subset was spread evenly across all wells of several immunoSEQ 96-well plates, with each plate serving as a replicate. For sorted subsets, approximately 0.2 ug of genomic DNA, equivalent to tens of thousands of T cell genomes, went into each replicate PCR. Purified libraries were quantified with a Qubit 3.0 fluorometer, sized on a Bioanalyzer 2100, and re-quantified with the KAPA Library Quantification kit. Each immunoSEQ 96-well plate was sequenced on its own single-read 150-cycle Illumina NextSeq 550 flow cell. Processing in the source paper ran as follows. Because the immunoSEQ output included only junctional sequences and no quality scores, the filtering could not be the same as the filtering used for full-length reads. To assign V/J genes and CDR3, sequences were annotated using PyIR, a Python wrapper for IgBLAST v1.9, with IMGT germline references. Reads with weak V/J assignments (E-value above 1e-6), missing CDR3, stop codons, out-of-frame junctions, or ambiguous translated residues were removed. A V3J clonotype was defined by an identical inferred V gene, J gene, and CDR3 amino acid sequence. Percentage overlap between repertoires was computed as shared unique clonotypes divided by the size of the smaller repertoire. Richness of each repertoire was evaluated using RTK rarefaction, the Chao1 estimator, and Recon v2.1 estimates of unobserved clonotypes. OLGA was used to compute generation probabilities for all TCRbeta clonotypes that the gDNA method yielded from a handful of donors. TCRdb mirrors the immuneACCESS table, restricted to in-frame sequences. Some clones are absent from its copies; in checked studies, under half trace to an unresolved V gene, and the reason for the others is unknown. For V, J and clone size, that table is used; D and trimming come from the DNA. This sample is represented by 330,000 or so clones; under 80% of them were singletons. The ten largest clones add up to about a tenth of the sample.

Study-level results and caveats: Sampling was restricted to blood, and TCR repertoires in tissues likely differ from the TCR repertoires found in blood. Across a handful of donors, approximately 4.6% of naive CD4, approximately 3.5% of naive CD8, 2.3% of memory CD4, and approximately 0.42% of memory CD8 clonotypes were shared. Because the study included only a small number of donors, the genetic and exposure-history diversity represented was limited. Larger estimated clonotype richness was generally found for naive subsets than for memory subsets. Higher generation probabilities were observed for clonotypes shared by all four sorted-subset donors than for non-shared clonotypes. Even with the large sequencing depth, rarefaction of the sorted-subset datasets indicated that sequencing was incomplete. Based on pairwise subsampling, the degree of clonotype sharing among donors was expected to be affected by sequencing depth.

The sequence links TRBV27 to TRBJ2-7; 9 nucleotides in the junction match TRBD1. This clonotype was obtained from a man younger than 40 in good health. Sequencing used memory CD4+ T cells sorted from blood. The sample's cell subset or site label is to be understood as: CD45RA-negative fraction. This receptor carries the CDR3 CASSLRDGTGPYEQYF. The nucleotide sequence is TGTGCCAGCAGTTTACGCGACGGGACAGGGCCCTACGAGCAGTACTTC.